The 11 T cell receptor beta chains reported below all come from one sample, sequenced in a study of identical twins. Each CDR3 protein is one row after TCRdb ran MiXCR on the 5' RACE reads. The sample records 1.5 million to 2 million distinct CDR3 sequences, about 30% being singletons. Material: cord blood. These receptors were taken from a newborn girl in good health.

The CDR3 loop reads CASSGRPQKKYQETQYF. Written as DNA, the CDR3 is TGCGCCAGCAGCGGGCGCCCGCAAAAAAAGTACCAAGAGACCCAGTACTTC. The chain links TRBV5-1 to TRBJ2-5; D is uncertain. V dropped 4 bases and J dropped 0 bases, with 19 bases sitting between them. Germline V gives CDR1 SGHRS, CDR2 YFSETQ. The CDR3 consists of 17 residues.

This chain connects TRBV6-2 or TRBV6-3 to TRBJ1-2, with D unresolved. The CDR3 loop spans 12 amino acids. CDR1 and CDR2 from the germline V gene are MNHEY and SVGEGT. V lost 2 bases to trimming and J lost 10 bases, with 11 bases between them. This chain's CDR3 is CASSYPPFVYTF. Written as DNA, the CDR3 is TGTGCCAGCAGTTACCCTCCGTTTGTCTACACCTTC.

Only a few counts were recorded for this clonotype. The chain recombines TRBV5-1 with TRBJ2-5, with 9 bases aligning to TRBD2. With the DNA end fitting TRBJ2-7 better, the J assignment may be wrong. Looked up from germline, CDR1 is SGHRS and CDR2 is YFSETQ. CDR3 length: 15 residues. This chain's CDR3 is CASSGTSSYRNEQYF. CDR3 DNA: TGCGCCAGCAGCGGGACTAGCTCCTACAGGAACGAGCAGTACTTC.

The chain employs TRBV24-1 and TRBJ1-4; 11 bases map to TRBD1. J lost 8 bases, V lost 4 bases, and 5 bases had no gene match. Germline V gene sequence: CDR1 KGHDR, CDR2 SFDVKD. The CDR3 runs to 15 residues. CDR3 region: CATSDHGQGAEKLFF. The CDR3 region has the DNA TGTGCCACCAGTGACCACGGACAGGGGGCCGAAAAACTGTTTTTT.

In its sample, this clonotype was seen a few times. The chain is built from TRBV7-8 and TRBJ1-4, with D hard to call. Germline-derived CDR1 and CDR2 are SGHVS and FQNEAQ. This CDR3 region has 15 residues. Trimming removed 1 base from V and 8 bases from J, with 14 bases in between. Here the CDR3 reads CASSLGRGEREKLFF. CDR3 sequence (DNA): TGTGCCAGCAGCTTAGGGCGCGGCGAGCGAGAAAAACTGTTTTTT.

A few counts support this clonotype. The rearrangement links TRBV18 to TRBJ2-3; 7 bases fit TRBD2. The CDR3 is 15 amino acids. V dropped 6 bases and J dropped 3; count of bases not matched to a gene: 9. The germline CDR1 and CDR2 sequences are KGHSH and LQKENI. CDR3 sequence: CASSRRGDVTDTQYF. The CDR3 region has the DNA TGTGCCAGCTCCCGTCGGGGGGATGTAACAGATACGCAGTATTTT.

This clonotype has just one count. A much larger clone is a single base away; this may be a read error. The chain uses TRBV25-1 and TRBJ1-2; D unresolved. The CDR3 totals 12 residues. Per germline, CDR1 MGHDK and CDR2 SYGVNS. The chain's CDR3 is CASSDLHYDYTF. CDR3 sequence (DNA): TGTGCCAGCAGTGATCTCCACTATGACTACACCTTC.

The V call is TRBV29-1, the J call TRBJ1-2; TRBD1 agrees at 9 bases. Germline CDR1 SQVTM, CDR2 ANQGSEA. CDR3 length: 14 residues. The V segment lost 4 bases and the J segment 6 bases; nucleotides outside the gene matches: 9. The CDR3 protein is CSVGLRQGVDGYTF. DNA of the CDR3: TGCAGCGTTGGCCTCCGACAGGGGGTCGATGGCTACACCTTC.

This sequence joins TRBV24-1 and TRBJ2-1, with 13 bases lining up with TRBD2. CDR1 is KGHDR, CDR2 SFDVKD, per germline. The CDR3 length is 13 residues. CDR3 DNA sequence: TGTGTCGCCGGGACTAGCGGGATAAATGAGCAGTTCTTC. Protein product: CVAGTSGINEQFF.

The J gene is TRBJ2-1, the V gene TRBV20-1; TRBD2 matches 8 bases. Matching the DNA end better, TRBJ2-7 makes the J call doubtful. This CDR3 spans 15 amino acids. Germline loops: CDR1 DFQATT, CDR2 SNEGSKA (reference sequence). CDR3 sequence: CSAKKREGRYNEQYF. Here the CDR3 DNA reads TGCAGTGCTAAGAAACGGGAGGGCCGGTACAATGAGCAGTACTTC.

The chain is built from TRBV20-1 and TRBJ1-2; a weak D match, TRBD1 (5 bases). The CDR3 consists of 14 residues. The germline V gene has CDR1 DFQATT and CDR2 SNEGSKA (reference sequence). Trimming stripped 6 bases from V and 1 base from J, with 15 bases between. Here the CDR3 DNA reads TGCAGTGCCGAAAGTGGGGGTATTAACTATGGCTACACCTTC. As protein: CSAESGGINYGYTF.